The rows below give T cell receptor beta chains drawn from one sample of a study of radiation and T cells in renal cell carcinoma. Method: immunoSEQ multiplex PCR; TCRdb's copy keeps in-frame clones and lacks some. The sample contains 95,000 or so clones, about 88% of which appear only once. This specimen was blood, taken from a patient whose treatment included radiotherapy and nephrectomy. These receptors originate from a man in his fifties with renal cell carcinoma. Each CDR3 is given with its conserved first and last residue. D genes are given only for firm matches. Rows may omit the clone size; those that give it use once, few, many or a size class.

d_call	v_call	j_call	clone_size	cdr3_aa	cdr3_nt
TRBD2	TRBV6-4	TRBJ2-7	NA	CASSDSASGWYEQYF	TGTGCCAGCAGTGACTCGGCTAGCGGATGGTACGAGCAGTACTTC
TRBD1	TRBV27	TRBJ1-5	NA	CASSFGQGAIEPQHF	TGTGCCAGCAGTTTTGGGCAGGGGGCTATTGAGCCCCAGCATTTT
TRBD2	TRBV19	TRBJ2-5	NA	CASSPFPTSGGETQYF	TGTGCCAGTAGTCCTTTTCCGACTAGCGGAGGAGAGACCCAGTACTTC
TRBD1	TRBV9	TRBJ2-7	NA	CASSVGTGLYEQYF	TGTGCCAGCAGCGTCGGGACAGGGCTCTACGAGCAGTACTTC
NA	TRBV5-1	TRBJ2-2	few	CASSLDRVDTGELFF	TGCGCCAGCAGCTTGGACAGGGTTGACACCGGGGAGCTGTTTTTT
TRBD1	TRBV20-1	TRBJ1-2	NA	CSAQGDYGYTF	TGCAGTGCTCAGGGGGACTATGGCTACACCTTC
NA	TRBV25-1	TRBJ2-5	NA	CASRWGEEETQYF	TGTGCCAGCAGATGGGGTGAGGAAGAGACCCAGTACTTC
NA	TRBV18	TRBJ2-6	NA	CASSPQEVSSGANVLTF	TGTGCCAGCTCACCACAGGAGGTCAGCTCTGGGGCCAACGTCCTGACTTTC
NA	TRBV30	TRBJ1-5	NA	CAWSTLSTTQHF	TGTGCCTGGAGTACACTTTCTACGACCCAGCATTTT
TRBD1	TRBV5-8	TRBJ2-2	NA	CASSSTGNQYTGELFF	TGTGCCAGCAGCTCGACAGGGAATCAGTACACCGGGGAGCTGTTTTTT
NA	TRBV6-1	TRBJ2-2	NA	CASSIQGNTGELFF	TGTGCCAGCAGTATACAGGGGAACACCGGGGAGCTGTTTTTT
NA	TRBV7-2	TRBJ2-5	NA	CASSLVGGAWETQYF	TGTGCCAGCAGCTTAGTAGGGGGGGCTTGGGAGACCCAGTACTTC
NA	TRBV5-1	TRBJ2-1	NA	CASSLQDYNEQFF	TGCGCCAGCAGCTTGCAAGACTACAATGAGCAGTTCTTC
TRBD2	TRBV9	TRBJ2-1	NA	CASSVDGTSGNEQFF	TGTGCCAGCAGCGTAGATGGGACTAGCGGCAATGAGCAGTTCTTC
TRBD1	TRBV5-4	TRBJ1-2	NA	CASSSTGALFYGYTF	TGTGCCAGCAGCTCGACAGGGGCCCTCTTCTATGGCTACACCTTC
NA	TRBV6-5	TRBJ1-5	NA	CASRGQQNQPQHF	TGTGCCAGCAGAGGACAGCAAAATCAGCCCCAGCATTTT